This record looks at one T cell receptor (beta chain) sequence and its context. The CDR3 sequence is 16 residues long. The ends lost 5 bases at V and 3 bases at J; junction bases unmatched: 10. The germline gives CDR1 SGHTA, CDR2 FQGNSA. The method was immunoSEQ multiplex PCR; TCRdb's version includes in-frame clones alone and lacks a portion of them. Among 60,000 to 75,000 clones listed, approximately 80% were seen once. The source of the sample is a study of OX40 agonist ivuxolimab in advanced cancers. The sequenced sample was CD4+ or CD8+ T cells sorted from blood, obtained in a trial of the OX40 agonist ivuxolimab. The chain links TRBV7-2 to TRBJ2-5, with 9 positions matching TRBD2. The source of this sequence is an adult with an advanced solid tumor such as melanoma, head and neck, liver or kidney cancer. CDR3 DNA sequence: TGTGCCAGCAGCAAGACGGCGGGAGGGGGCAAAGAGACCCAGTACTTC. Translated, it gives CASSKTAGGGKETQYF.